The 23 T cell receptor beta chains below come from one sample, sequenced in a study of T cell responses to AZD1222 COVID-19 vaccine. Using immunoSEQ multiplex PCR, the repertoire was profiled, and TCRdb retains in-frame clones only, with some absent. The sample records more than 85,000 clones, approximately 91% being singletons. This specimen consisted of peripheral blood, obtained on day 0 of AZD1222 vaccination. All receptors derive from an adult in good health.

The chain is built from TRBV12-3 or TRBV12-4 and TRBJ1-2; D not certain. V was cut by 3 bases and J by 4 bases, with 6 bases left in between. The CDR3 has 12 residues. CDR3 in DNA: TGTGCCAGCAGTTTGACCTTCTATGGCTACACCTTC. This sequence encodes CASSLTFYGYTF.

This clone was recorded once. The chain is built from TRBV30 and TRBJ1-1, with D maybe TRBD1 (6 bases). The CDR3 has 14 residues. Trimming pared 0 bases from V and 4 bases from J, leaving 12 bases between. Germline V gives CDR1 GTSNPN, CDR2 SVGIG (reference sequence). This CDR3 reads CAWSVRQGSTEAFF. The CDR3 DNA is TGTGCCTGGAGTGTACGGCAGGGGAGCACTGAAGCTTTCTTT.

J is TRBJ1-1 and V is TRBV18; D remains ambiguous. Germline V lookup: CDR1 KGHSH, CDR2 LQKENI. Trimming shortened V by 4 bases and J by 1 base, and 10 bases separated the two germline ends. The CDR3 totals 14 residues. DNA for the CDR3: TGTGCCAGCTCACGAATGACGGAGAACACTGAAGCTTTCTTT. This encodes CASSRMTENTEAFF.

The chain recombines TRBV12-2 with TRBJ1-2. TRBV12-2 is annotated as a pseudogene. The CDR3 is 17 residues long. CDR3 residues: CASRLAQGGSANYGYTF. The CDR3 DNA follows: TGTGCAAGTCGCTTAGCGCAGGGAGGTTCAGCTAACTATGGCTACACCTTC.

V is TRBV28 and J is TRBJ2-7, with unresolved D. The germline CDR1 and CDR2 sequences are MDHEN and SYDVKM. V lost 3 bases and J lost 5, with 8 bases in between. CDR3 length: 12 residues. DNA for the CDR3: TGTGCCAGCAGTTTCTCGATCAACGAGCAGTACTTC. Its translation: CASSFSINEQYF.

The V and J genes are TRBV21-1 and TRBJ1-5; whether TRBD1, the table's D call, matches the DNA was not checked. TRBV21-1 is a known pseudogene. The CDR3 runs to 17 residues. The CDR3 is CASSKVDRGASNQPQHF. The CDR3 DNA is TGTGCCAGCAGCAAAGTTGACAGGGGGGCTAGCAATCAGCCCCAGCATTTT.

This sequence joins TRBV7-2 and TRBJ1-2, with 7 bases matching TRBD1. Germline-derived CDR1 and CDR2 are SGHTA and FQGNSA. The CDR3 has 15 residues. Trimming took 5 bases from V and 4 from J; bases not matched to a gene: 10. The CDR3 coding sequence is TGTGCCAGCAGCCCAGACAGGGCCCTCCCCTATGGCTACACCTTC. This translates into CASSPDRALPYGYTF. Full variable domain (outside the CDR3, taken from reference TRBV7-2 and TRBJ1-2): GAGVSQSPSNKVTEKGKDVELRCDPISGHTALYWYRQSLGQGLEFLIYFQGNSAPDKSGLPSDRFSAERTGGSVSTLTIQRTQQEDSAVYLCASSPDRALPYGYTFGSGTRLTVV.

The CDR3 is CASSPGISGNTIYF. The CDR3 DNA reads TGTGCCAGCAGCCCCGGAATCTCTGGAAACACCATATATTTT. This rearrangement joins TRBV5-5 to TRBJ1-3; the D is unclear. The CDR3 runs 14 residues. The ends were cut back, 4 bases at V and 0 bases at J, with 8 bases in the middle. Germline CDR1 reads SGHKS; CDR2 reads YYEKEE (reference sequence).

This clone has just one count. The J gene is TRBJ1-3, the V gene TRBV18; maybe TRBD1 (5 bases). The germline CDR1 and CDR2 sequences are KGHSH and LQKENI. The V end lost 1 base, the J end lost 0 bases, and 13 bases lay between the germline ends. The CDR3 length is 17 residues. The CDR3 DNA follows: TGTGCCAGCTCACCACGGTCAGGGACTTTCTCTGGAAACACCATATATTTT. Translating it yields CASSPRSGTFSGNTIYF.

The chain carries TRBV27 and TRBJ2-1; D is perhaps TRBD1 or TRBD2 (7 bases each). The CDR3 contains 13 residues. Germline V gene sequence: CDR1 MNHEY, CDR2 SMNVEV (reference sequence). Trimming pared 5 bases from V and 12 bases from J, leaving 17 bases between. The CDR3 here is CASSIPGGGGQFF. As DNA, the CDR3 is TGTGCCAGCAGTATCCCAGGGGGGGGAGGGCAGTTCTTC.

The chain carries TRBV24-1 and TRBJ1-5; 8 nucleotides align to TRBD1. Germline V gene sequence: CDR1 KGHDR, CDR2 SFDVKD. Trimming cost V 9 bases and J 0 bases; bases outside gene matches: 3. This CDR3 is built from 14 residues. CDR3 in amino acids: CATADRGSNQPQHF. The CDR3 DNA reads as TGTGCCACCGCCGACAGGGGTAGCAATCAGCCCCAGCATTTT.

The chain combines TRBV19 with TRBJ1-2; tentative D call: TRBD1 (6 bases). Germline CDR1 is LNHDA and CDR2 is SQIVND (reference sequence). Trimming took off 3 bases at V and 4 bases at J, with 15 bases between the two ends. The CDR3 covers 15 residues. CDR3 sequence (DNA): TGTGCCAGTAGTATGGACAGCCGAGGTGGCTATGGCTACACCTTC. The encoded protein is CASSMDSRGGYGYTF.

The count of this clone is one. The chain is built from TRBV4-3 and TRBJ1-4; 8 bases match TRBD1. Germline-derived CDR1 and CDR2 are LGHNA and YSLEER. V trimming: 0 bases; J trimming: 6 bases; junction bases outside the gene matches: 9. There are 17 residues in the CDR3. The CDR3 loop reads CASSQDLGTGGDEKLFF. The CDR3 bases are TGCGCCAGCAGCCAAGATTTGGGGACAGGCGGGGATGAAAAACTGTTTTTT.

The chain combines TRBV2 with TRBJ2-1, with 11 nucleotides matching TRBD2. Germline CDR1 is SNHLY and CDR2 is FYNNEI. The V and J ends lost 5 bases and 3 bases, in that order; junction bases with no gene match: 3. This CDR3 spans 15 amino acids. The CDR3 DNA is TGTGCCAGCAGTCAACTAGCGGGGGACTACAATGAGCAGTTCTTC. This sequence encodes CASSQLAGDYNEQFF. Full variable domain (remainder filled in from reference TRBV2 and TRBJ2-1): EPEVTQTPSHQVTQMGQEVILRCVPISNHLYFYWYRQILGQKVEFLVSFYNNEISEKSEIFDDQFSVERPDGSNFTLKIRSTKLEDSAMYFCASSQLAGDYNEQFFGPGTRLTVL.

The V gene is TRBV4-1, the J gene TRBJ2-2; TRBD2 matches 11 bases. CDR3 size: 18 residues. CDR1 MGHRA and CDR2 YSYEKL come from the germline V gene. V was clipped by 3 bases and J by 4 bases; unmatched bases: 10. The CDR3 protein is CASSQFSGRAFVTGELFF. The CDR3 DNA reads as TGCGCCAGCAGCCAGTTTAGCGGGAGGGCCTTTGTCACCGGGGAGCTGTTTTTT.

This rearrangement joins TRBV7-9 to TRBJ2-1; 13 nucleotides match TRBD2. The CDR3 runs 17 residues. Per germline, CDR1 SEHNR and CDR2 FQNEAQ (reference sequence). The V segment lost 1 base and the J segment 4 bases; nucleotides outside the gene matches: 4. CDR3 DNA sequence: TGTGCCAGCAGCTTAGTCGGGACTAGCGGGGTGTACAATGAGCAGTTCTTC. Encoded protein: CASSLVGTSGVYNEQFF.

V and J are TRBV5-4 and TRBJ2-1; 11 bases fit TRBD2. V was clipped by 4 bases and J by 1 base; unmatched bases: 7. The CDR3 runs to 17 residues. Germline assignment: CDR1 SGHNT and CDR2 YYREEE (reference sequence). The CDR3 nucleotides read TGTGCCAGCAGCAAGGGACTAGCGGAAATATCCTACAATGAGCAGTTCTTC. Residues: CASSKGLAEISYNEQFF.

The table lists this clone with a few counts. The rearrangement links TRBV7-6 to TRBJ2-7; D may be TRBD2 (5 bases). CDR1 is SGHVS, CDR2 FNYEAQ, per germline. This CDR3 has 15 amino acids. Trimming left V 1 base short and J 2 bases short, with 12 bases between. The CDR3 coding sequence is TGTGCCAGCAGCTTAGACGAAGGACTGACCTACGAGCAGTACTTC. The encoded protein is CASSLDEGLTYEQYF.

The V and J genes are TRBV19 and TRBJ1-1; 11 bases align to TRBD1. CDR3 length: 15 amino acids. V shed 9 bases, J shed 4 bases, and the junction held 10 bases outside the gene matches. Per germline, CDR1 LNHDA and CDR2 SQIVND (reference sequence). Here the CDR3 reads CASLKGQGVLTEAFF. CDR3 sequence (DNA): TGTGCCAGCCTGAAGGGACAGGGGGTCCTCACTGAAGCTTTCTTT.

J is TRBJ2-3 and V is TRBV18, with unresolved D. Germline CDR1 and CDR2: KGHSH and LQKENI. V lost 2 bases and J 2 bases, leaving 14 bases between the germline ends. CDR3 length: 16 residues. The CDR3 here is CASSPTNGVPTDTQYF. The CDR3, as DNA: TGTGCCAGCTCACCAACTAACGGTGTACCCACAGATACGCAGTATTTT.

CDR3 DNA sequence: TGTGCCAGCAGCGTAGACGAGGGACTAGGGACCCAGTACTTC. Protein product: CASSVDEGLGTQYF. This chain uses TRBV9 with TRBJ2-5; TRBD2 aligns across 8 bases. V trimming: 0 bases; J trimming: 7 bases; junction bases outside the gene matches: 5. The CDR3 runs 14 residues. Germline assignment: CDR1 SGDLS and CDR2 YYNGEE.

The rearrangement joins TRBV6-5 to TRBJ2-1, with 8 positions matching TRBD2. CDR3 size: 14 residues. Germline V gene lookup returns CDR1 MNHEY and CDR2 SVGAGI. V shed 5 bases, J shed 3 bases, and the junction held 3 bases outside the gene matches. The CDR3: CASSPGTSYNEQFF. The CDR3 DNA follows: TGTGCCAGCAGTCCCGGGACTAGCTACAATGAGCAGTTCTTC.

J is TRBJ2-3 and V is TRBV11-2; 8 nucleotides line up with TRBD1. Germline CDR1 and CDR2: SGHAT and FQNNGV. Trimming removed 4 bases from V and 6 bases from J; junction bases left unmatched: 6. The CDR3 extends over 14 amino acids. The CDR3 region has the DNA TGTGCCAGCAGCTACGGACAGGGAAAGGATACGCAGTATTTT. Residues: CASSYGQGKDTQYF.